These 13 T cell receptor beta chains share one sample of origin, sequenced in a study of CD8 T cells in ankylosing spondylitis. These TCRs' antigens remain unknown. The study's findings and limits: Apparently characteristic of ankylosing spondylitis blood was a TCR beta motif (roughly eight highly homologous variants).

TCRdb called the 5' RACE reads again in MiXCR, with one record for every CDR3 protein. The table has roughly 440,000 distinct CDR3 sequences, about 15% seen once. The sample comprised blood, either unsorted or a sorted T cell fraction (not recorded which). The receptor set was obtained from a male donor with ankylosing spondylitis.

This chain uses TRBV20-1 with TRBJ2-5, with TRBD2 identical over 9 bases. V lost 1 base to trimming and J lost 5 bases; unmatched junction nucleotides: 11. Germline loops: CDR1 DFQATT, CDR2 SNEGSKA (reference sequence). The CDR3 has 16 amino acids. The CDR3 DNA follows: TGCAGTGCTAGAGTGCCCGCGGGGGGGCTCCGGGAGACCCAGTACTTC. Amino acids: CSARVPAGGLRETQYF.

This clonotype was recorded a few times. The chain employs TRBV2 and TRBJ2-5, with 11 nucleotides matching TRBD1. CDR1 is SNHLY, CDR2 FYNNEI, per germline. There are 13 residues in the CDR3. The J segment lost 5 bases and the V segment lost 7 bases, leaving 3 bases of the junction unmatched. The DNA of the CDR3 is TGTGCCAGCAACCGGGACAGGGGGGAGACCCAGTACTTC. It encodes CASNRDRGETQYF.

V gene TRBV11-2 combines with J gene TRBJ2-7, with D hard to call. Germline V CDR1 and CDR2: SGHAT, FQNNGV. The CDR3 loop spans 15 amino acids. V was trimmed by 0 bases and J by 0 bases, leaving 9 bases between them. CDR3 DNA sequence: TGTGCCAGCAGCTTAGATCGCCCCATCTCCTACGAGCAGTACTTC. Its translation is CASSLDRPISYEQYF.

The CDR3 loop reads CASSYFARGTTEAFF. The CDR3 nucleotides read TGTGCCAGCAGTTACTTCGCCAGGGGCACCACTGAAGCTTTCTTT. The rearrangement uses TRBV6-5 and TRBJ1-1, with TRBD1 as a possible D gene (6 bases). This CDR3 spans 15 amino acids. The ends were cut back, 1 base at V and 4 bases at J, with 13 bases in the middle. The germline CDR1 and CDR2 sequences are MNHEY and SVGAGI.

The rearrangement uses TRBV20-1 and TRBJ1-5; possible D gene TRBD1, 6 bases. Trimming shortened V by 3 bases and J by 4 bases, and 16 bases separated the two germline ends. This CDR3 spans 15 amino acids. Germline V gene lookup returns CDR1 DFQATT and CDR2 SNEGSKA (reference sequence). CDR3 sequence (DNA): TGCAGTGCTAGGGCGGGGGGCGCGGAGAATCAGCCCCAGCATTTT. This sequence encodes CSARAGGAENQPQHF.

The chain recombines TRBV20-1 with TRBJ2-3, with D hard to call. V lost 2 bases, J lost 4 bases, and 10 bases lay in between. The CDR3 covers 13 residues. CDR1 is DFQATT, CDR2 SNEGSKA, per germline (reference sequence). CDR3: CSARMGYADTQYF. The CDR3 DNA follows: TGCAGTGCTAGAATGGGGTACGCAGATACGCAGTATTTT.

This clonotype has just a few counts. The CDR3 coding sequence is TGTGCCAGCAGTGGAGGGACTAGCGGGAGGGCTCAGTTCTTC. Amino acids: CASSGGTSGRAQFF. V and J are TRBV6-1 and TRBJ2-1; 16 bases align to TRBD2. The ends lost 4 bases at V and 13 bases at J; junction bases unmatched: 4. The CDR3 runs to 14 residues. Germline V gene data show CDR1 as MNHNS and CDR2 as SASEGT.

This clonotype was detected a few times. The genes are TRBV20-1 and TRBJ2-5, with D perhaps TRBD1 (6 bases). The CDR3 sequence is 14 residues long. The germline V gene has CDR1 DFQATT and CDR2 SNEGSKA (reference sequence). Trimming stripped 6 bases from V and 2 bases from J, with 16 bases between. The CDR3 here is CSAMIPDRQETQYF. The CDR3 DNA reads TGCAGTGCCATGATCCCGGACAGACAAGAGACCCAGTACTTC.

J is TRBJ2-7 and V is TRBV21-1; no DNA check was done on the table's D call, TRBD2. TRBV21-1 is tagged as a pseudogene. The CDR3 is made up of 14 amino acids. The CDR3 DNA is TGTGCCAGCAGGTCTGGACTAGCGGAATACGAGCAGTACTTC. Its translation is CASRSGLAEYEQYF.

The CDR3 DNA sequence: TGTGCCAGCAGGAACGGGGGGGCGGGCGAGCAGTACTTC. Translation gives CASRNGGAGEQYF. The chain carries TRBV12-3 or TRBV12-4 and TRBJ2-7; 8 nucleotides match TRBD2. The trim removed 6 bases at V and 6 bases at J, leaving 7 bases unmatched. The CDR3 sequence is 13 residues long.

The chain is built from TRBV2 and TRBJ1-5, with 7 bases aligning to TRBD1. CDR3 length equals 14 residues. The germline V gene has CDR1 SNHLY and CDR2 FYNNEI. J was trimmed by 2 bases and V by 8 bases; bases with no gene match: 6. The CDR3 loop is CASDHGQGNQPQHF. Written as DNA, the CDR3 is TGTGCCAGCGACCACGGACAGGGCAATCAGCCCCAGCATTTT.

A few counts support this clonotype. This chain connects TRBV5-6 to TRBJ2-7, with 11 bases aligning to TRBD2. The CDR3 runs to 16 residues. From germline, CDR1 is SGHDT and CDR2 YYEEEE. V gave up 1 base and J gave up 3 bases; unmatched junction bases: 6. The CDR3 DNA follows: TGTGCCAGCAGCTTGTACACTAGCGGGAGTCTCTACGAGCAGTACTTC. Its translation is CASSLYTSGSLYEQYF.

The chain has TRBV12-3 or TRBV12-4 and TRBJ2-5, with D unresolved. The CDR3 length is 13 residues. Trimming removed 3 bases from V and 3 bases from J, with 8 bases in between. DNA for the CDR3: TGTGCCAGCAGTTTCGCTGACAAAGAGACCCAGTACTTC. As protein: CASSFADKETQYF.